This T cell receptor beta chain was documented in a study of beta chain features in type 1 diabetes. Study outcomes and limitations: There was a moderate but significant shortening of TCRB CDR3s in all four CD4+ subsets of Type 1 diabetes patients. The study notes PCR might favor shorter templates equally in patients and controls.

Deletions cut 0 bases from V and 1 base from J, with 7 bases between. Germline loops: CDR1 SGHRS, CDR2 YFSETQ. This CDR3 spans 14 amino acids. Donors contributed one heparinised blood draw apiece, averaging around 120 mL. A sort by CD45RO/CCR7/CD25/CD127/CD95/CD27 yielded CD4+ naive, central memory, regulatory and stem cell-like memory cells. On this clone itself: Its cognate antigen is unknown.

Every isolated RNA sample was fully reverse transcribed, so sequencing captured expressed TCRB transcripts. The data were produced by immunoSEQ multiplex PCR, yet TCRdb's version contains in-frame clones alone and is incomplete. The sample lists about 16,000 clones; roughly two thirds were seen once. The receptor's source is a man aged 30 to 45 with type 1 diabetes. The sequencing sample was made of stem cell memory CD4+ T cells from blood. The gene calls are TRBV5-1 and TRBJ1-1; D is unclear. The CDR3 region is CASSLAPPNTEAFF. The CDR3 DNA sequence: TGCGCCAGCAGCTTGGCTCCTCCGAACACTGAAGCTTTCTTT. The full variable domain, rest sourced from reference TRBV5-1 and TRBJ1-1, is KAGVTQTPRYLIKTRGQQVTLSCSPISGHRSVSWYQQTPGQGLQFLFEYFSETQRNKGNFPGRFSGRQFSNSRSEMNVSTLELGDSALYLCASSLAPPNTEAFFGQGTRLTVV.